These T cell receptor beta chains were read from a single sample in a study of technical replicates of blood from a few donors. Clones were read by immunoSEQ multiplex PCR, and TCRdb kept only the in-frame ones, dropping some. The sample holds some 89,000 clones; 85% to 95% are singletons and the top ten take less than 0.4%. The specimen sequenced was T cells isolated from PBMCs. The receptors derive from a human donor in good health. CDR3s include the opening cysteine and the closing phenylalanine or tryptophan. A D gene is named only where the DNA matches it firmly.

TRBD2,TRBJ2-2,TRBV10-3,CAISEFTSGRAGELFF
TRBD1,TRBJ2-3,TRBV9,CASSVFGQGQDTQYF
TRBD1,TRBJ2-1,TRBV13,CASSLETGVYNEQFF
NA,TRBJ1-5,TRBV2,CASSVVSDNQPQHF
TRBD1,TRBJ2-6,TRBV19,CASGTGITNVLTF
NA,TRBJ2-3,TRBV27,CASSSSGLTWHTDTQYF
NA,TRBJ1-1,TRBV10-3,CAISPQGSTEAFF
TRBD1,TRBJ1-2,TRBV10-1,CASSRDRDYGYTF
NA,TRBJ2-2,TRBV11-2,CASSPRLSELGELFF
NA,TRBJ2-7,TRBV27,CASSQGLAYEQYF
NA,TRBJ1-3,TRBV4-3,CASSLGRGSGNTIYF
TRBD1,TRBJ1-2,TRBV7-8,CASSSPRQGAQSYTF
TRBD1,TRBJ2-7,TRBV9,CASSVAMGQGAYEQYF
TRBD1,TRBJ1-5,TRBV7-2,CASSRRTGGNQPQHF
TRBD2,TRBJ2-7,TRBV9,CASSEGGLAGTYEQYF
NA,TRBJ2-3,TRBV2,CASSGERDTQYF
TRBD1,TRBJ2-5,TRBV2,CASKRDREIQETQYF
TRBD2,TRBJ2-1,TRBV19,CASSFLAGGGNEQFF
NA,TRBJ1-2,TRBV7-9,CASSSQGYGYTF
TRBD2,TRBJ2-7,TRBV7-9,CASSRGDLYEQYF
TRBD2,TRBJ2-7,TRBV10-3,CAISESTSGSYEQYF
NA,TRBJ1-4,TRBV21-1,CASSKARGNEKLFF
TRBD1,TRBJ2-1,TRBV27,CASSLSQTNTGDKFF